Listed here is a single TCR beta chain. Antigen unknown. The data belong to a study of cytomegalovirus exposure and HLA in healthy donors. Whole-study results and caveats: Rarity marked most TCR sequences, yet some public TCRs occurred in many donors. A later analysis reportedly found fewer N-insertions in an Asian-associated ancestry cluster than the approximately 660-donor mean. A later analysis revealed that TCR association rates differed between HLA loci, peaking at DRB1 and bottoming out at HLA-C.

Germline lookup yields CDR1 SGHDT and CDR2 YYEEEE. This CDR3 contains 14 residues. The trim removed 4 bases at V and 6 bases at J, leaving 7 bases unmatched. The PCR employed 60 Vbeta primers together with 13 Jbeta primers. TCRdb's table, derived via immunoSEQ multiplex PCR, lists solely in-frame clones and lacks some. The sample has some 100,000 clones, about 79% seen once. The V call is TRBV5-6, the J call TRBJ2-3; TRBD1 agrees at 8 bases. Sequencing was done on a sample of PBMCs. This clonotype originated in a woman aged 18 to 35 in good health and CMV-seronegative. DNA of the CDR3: TGTGCCAGCAGCCTTCGGACAGGGACGGATACGCAGTATTTT. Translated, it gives CASSLRTGTDTQYF.